The source of this T cell receptor beta chain is a study of shared clonotypes between healthy human individuals. The genomic DNA of each subset was split evenly across several immunoSEQ plates. The data were produced by immunoSEQ multiplex PCR, yet TCRdb's version contains in-frame clones alone and is incomplete. This table holds about 490,000 clones, roughly 80% found once. CDR3 length equals 15 residues. V shed 8 bases, J shed 5 bases, and the junction held 9 bases outside the gene matches. Germline CDR1 and CDR2: MNHEY and SMNVEV (reference sequence). Participating donors were healthy, HIV-negative adults free of recent acute infections or vaccinations.

The genes are TRBV27 and TRBJ2-5; the match to TRBD2 covers 12 bases. The receptor was derived from a woman aged 40 to 49 in good health. Some clones in this sample may be carry-over from other donors' samples. Sequenced: PBMCs. DNA of the CDR3: TGTGCCAGCGTAAGGACTAGCGGGGTCGGGGAGACCCAGTACTTC. Translating it yields CASVRTSGVGETQYF.